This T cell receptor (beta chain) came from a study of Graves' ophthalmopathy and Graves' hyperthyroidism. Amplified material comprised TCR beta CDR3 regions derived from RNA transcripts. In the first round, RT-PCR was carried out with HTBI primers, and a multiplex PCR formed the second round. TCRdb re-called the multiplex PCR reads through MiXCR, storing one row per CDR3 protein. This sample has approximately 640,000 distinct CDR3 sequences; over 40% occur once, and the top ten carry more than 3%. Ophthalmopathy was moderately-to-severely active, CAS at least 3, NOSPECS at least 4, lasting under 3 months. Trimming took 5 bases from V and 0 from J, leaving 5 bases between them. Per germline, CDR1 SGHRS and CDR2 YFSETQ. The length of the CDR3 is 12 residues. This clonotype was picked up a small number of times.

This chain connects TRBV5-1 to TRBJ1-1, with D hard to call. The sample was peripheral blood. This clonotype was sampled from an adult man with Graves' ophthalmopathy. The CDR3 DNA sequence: TGCGCCAGCAGGAACATGAACACTGAAGCTTTCTTT. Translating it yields CASRNMNTEAFF.